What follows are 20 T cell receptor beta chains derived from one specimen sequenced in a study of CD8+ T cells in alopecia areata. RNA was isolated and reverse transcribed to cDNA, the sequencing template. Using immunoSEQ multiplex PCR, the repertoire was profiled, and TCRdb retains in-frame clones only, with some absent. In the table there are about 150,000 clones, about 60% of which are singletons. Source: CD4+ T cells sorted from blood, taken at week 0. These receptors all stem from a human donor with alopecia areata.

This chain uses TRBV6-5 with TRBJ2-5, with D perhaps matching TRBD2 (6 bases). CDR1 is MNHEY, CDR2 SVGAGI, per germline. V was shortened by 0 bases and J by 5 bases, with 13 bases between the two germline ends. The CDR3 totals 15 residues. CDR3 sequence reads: CASSYSRRERETQYF. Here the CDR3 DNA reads TGTGCCAGCAGTTACTCGCGGAGGGAGAGGGAGACCCAGTACTTC.

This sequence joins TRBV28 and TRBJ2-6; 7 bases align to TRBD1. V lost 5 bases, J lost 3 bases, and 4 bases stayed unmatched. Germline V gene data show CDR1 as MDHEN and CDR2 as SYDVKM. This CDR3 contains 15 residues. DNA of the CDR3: TGTGCCAGCAGTAGAGGGGGCGGTGGGGCCAACGTCCTGACTTTC. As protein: CASSRGGGGANVLTF.

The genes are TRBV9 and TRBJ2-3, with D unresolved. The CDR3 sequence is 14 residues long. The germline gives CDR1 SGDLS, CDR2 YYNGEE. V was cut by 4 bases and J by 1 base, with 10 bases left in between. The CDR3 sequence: CASSSGPGTDTQYF. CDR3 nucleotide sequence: TGTGCCAGCAGCTCAGGCCCCGGCACAGATACGCAGTATTTT.

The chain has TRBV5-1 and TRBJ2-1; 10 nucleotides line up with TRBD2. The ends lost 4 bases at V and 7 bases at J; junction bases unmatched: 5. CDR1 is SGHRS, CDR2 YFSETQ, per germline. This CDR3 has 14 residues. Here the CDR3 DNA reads TGCGCCAGCAGCCCTTCAGCGGGGGGGAATGAGCAGTTCTTC. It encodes CASSPSAGGNEQFF.

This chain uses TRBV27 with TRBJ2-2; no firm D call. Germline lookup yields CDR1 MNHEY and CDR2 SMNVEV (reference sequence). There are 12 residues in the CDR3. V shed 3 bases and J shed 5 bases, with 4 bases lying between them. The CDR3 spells CASSFPTGELFF. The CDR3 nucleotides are TGTGCCAGCAGTTTCCCTACCGGGGAGCTGTTTTTT.

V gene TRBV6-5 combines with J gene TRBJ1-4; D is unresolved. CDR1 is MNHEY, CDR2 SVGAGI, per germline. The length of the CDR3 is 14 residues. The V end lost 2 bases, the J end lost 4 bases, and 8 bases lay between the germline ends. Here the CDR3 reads CASSYGQHNEKLFF. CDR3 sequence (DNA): TGTGCCAGCAGTTACGGGCAGCATAATGAAAAACTGTTTTTT.

CDR3 nucleotides: TGTGCCAGCAGCTTATACCCCCGGGTCTCCTATGGCTACACCTTC. The encoded protein is CASSLYPRVSYGYTF. The V call is TRBV7-9, the J call TRBJ1-2; unclear D gene. Germline V gene data show CDR1 as SEHNR and CDR2 as FQNEAQ (reference sequence). There are 15 residues in the CDR3. V was clipped by 2 bases and J by 4 bases, with 14 bases between them.

CDR3 region: CASSLGTIDSPLHF. The CDR3 bases are TGTGCCAGCAGCTTAGGGACGATCGATTCACCCCTCCACTTT. The rearrangement uses TRBV7-9 and TRBJ1-6; no clear D. The germline CDR1 and CDR2 sequences are SEHNR and FQNEAQ (reference sequence). V lost 1 base and J 8 bases, leaving 9 bases between the germline ends. The CDR3 is 14 amino acids.

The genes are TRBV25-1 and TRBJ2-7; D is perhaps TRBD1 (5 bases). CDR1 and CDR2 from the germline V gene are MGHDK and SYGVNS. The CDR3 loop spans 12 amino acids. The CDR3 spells CEGLDPLGEQYF. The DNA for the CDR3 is TGTGAGGGGCTCGATCCGCTCGGCGAGCAGTACTTC.

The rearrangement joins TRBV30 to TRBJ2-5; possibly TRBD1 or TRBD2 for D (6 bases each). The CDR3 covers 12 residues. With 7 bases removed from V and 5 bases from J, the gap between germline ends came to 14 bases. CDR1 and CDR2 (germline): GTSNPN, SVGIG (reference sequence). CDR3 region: CASGGQGETQYF. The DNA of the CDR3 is TGTGCCTCAGGAGGGCAGGGGGAGACCCAGTACTTC.

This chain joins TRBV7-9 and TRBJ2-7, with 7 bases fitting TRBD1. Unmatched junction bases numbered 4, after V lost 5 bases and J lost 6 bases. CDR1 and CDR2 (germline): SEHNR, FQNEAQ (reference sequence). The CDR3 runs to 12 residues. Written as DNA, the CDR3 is TGTGCCAGCAGCAAGACAGGGCCCGAGCAGTACTTC. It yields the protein CASSKTGPEQYF.

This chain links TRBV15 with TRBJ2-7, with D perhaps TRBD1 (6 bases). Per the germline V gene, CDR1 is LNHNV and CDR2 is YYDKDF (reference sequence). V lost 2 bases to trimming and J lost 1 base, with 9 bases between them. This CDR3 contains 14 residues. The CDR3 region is CATSRTGTSYEQYF. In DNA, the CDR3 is TGTGCCACCAGCAGAACAGGGACGTCCTACGAGCAGTACTTC.

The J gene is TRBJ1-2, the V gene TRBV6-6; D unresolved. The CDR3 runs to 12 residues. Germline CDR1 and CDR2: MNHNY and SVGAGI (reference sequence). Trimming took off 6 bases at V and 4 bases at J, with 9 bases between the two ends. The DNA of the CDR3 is TGTGCCAGCAGCACATCATCCTATGGCTACACCTTC. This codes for CASSTSSYGYTF.

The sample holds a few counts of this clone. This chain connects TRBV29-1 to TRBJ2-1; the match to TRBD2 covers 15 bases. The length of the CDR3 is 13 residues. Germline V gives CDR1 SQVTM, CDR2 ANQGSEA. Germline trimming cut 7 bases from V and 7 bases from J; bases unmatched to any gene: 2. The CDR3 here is CSAGTSGGNEQFF. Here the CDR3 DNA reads TGCAGCGCTGGGACTAGCGGGGGGAATGAGCAGTTCTTC.

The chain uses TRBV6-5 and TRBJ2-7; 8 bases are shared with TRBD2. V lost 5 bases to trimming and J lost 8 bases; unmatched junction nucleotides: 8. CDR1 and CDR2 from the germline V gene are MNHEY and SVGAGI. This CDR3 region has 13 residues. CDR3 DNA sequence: TGTGCCAGCAGTGCCCCTGGACTAGCAAAGCAGTACTTC. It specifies CASSAPGLAKQYF.

The CDR3 coding sequence is TGTGCCAGCAACAAAGAAACAGGTGGTTACGAGCAGTACTTC. This translates into CASNKETGGYEQYF. The chain carries TRBV6-6 and TRBJ2-7; weak D call: TRBD1 (5 bases). Trimming pared 7 bases from V and 4 bases from J, leaving 17 bases between. The CDR3 has 14 amino acids. Germline V gene sequence: CDR1 MNHNY, CDR2 SVGAGI (reference sequence).

The CDR3 sequence: CASSYSGGYDTQYF. The CDR3 DNA reads TGCGCCAGCAGCTACAGCGGGGGCTACGATACGCAGTATTTT. This chain connects TRBV5-1 to TRBJ2-3; 8 bases are shared with TRBD2. Germline CDR1 is SGHRS and CDR2 is YFSETQ. Trimming removed 3 bases from V and 6 bases from J; junction bases left unmatched: 6. The CDR3 covers 14 residues.

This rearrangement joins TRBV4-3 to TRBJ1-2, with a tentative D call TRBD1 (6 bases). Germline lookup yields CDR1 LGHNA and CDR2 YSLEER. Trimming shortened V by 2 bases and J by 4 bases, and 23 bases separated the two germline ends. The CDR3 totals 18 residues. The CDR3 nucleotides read TGCGCCAGCAGCCAAACTATTCTAGGGGTGGGACACTTCTATGGCTACACCTTC. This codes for CASSQTILGVGHFYGYTF.

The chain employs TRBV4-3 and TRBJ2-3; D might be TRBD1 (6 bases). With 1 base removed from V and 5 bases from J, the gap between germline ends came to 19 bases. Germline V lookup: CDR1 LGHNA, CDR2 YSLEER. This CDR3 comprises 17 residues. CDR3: CASSQGAGLAGEDTQYF. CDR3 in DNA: TGCGCCAGCAGCCAAGGAGCTGGTCTAGCAGGGGAAGATACGCAGTATTTT.

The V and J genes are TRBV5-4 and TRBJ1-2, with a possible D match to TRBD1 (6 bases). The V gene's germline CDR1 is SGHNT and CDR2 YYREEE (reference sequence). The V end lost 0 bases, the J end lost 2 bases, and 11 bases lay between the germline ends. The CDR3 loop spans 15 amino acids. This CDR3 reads CASSLAGRGNYGYTF. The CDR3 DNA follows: TGTGCCAGCAGCTTGGCTGGCAGGGGAAACTATGGCTACACCTTC.